Here is one T cell receptor beta chain with its context. The antigen remains unidentified. TCR beta CDR3 regions were amplified from RNA. HTBI primers were employed in a first-round RT-PCR of the TCR CDR3. TCRdb fed the multiplex PCR reads into MiXCR, producing one record per CDR3 protein. Seen here are 650,000 to 800,000 distinct CDR3 sequences, about 45% observed once, and the top ten hold under 8.5%. The data were obtained in a study of T cells in Graves' hyperthyroidism and ophthalmopathy. The study's findings and limits: Blood also showed most of the thyroid clonotypes that were expanded above 0.001. Before onset, ophthalmopathy was predicted by the model a median roughly 6.4 months earlier. A model using 13 V-J features told ophthalmopathy apart from stable hyperthyroidism.

This CDR3 spans 13 amino acids. The germline V gene encodes CDR1 MGHDK and CDR2 SYGVNS. The germline V and J ends were trimmed by 11 bases and 1 base, with 12 bases remaining between them. Material for sequencing was peripheral blood or thyroid tissue (not recorded which). The TCR comes from an adult man with Graves' disease, either hyperthyroidism or ophthalmopathy (not recorded which). The chain combines TRBV25-1 with TRBJ1-5; D is undetermined. CDR3 nucleotide sequence: TGTGCCTGGAGTGTGCAGAGCAATCAGCCCCAGCATTTT. Amino acids: CAWSVQSNQPQHF.